This T cell receptor beta chain is from a study of blood T cells in healthy people across ages. A J-beta primer mix and a sample-barcoded 5' primer were used in a second PCR of roughly 6 to 11 cycles. TCRdb recomputed calls from the 5' RACE reads with MiXCR, one row per CDR3 protein. The repertoire holds more than 700,000 distinct CDR3 sequences, with 53% as singletons. The V gene's germline CDR1 is SQVTM and CDR2 ANQGSEA. The ends were cut back, 6 bases at V and 5 bases at J, with 10 bases in the middle. This CDR3 has 11 residues. Sequenced material: blood. This clonotype was obtained from an elderly man in good health. This chain joins TRBV29-1 and TRBJ1-2; D remains unclear. DNA for the CDR3: TGCAGCGTGTTGTCGGGGTATGGCTACACCTTC. Translated: CSVLSGYGYTF.